This T cell receptor (beta chain) emerged from a study of T cells after yellow fever vaccination. This clonotype has just a few counts. The CDR3 is made up of 13 amino acids. V was clipped by 4 bases and J by 5 bases, with 11 bases between them. Germline V gene lookup returns CDR1 SQVTM and CDR2 ANQGSEA. TCRdb fed the 5' RACE reads into MiXCR, producing one record per CDR3 protein. The sample contains 150,000 to 200,000 distinct CDR3 sequences, 11% of which appear only once. This sequence was found in a man in his late teens or twenties who received the YFV17D yellow fever vaccine. V gene TRBV29-1 combines with J gene TRBJ2-2, with D maybe TRBD2 (6 bases). Sample: CD8+ T cells sorted from PBMCs, taken 15 days after the yellow fever booster vaccination. CDR3 DNA sequence: TGCAGCGTTGCGGGGGATCGGACCGGGGAGCTGTTTTTT. Its translation: CSVAGDRTGELFF.